A selection of T cell receptor beta chains follows, all from one sample in a study of cytomegalovirus exposure and HLA in healthy donors. The assay was immunoSEQ multiplex PCR, and TCRdb's table has in-frame clones only and misses some. The table has fewer than 200,000 clones, around 78% seen once; the top ten hold roughly 14%. Sample: PBMCs. The receptor set was obtained from a woman aged 25-40 years in good health and CMV-seropositive. Each CDR3 is given with its conserved first and last residue. The D gene is left open where the match is weak. Size is omitted from some rows. Given values are once, few, many or a class for expanded clones.

-,TRBV6-6,TRBJ1-2,-,CASSLNYGYTF,TGTGCCAGCAGCTTAAACTATGGCTACACCTTC
TRBD1,TRBV5-4,TRBJ1-4,-,CASSNPGQHGKLFF,TGTGCCAGCAGCAATCCGGGACAGCACGGAAAACTGTTTTTT
-,TRBV5-8,TRBJ2-3,-,CASSLGTVSTDTQYF,TGTGCCAGCAGCTTGGGGACAGTGAGCACAGATACGCAGTATTTT
TRBD2,TRBV5-1,TRBJ2-7,-,CASSLVGTSGRAIRYEQYF,TGCGCCAGCAGCTTGGTTGGGACTAGCGGGAGGGCCATAAGATACGAGCAGTACTTC
-,TRBV14,TRBJ2-7,few,CASSQYLTHAEQYF,TGTGCCAGCAGCCAATACCTTACGCACGCGGAGCAGTACTTC
-,TRBV11-3,TRBJ2-3,few,CASSTRTDTQYF,TGTGCCAGCAGCACCCGGACAGATACGCAGTATTTT
-,TRBV4-1,TRBJ2-3,few,CASSQVGTSRRTDTQYF,TGCGCCAGCAGCCAAGTAGGTACTAGCAGAAGGACAGATACGCAGTATTTT
-,TRBV4-1,TRBJ2-2,-,CASSQDLRGMELFF,TGCGCCAGCAGCCAAGATCTCAGGGGAATGGAGCTGTTTTTT
TRBD1,TRBV7-3,TRBJ2-2,-,CASSQTGGPGELFF,TGTGCCAGCAGCCAGACAGGGGGCCCCGGGGAGCTGTTTTTT
TRBD2,TRBV5-6,TRBJ2-2,-,CASSHGLAGETGELFF,TGTGCCAGCAGCCACGGACTAGCGGGAGAGACCGGGGAGCTGTTTTTT